A single T cell receptor beta chain is shown here with its context. Its specificity is unknown. This specimen comes from a study of cytomegalovirus exposure and HLA in healthy donors. Overall study findings and caveats: A later analysis showed TCR association rates differing by HLA locus, peaking at DRB1 and lowest at HLA-C. The records held CMV serostatus as the only immune exposure information.

With 60 Vbeta and 13 Jbeta primers, the PCR was carried out. Clones were sequenced by immunoSEQ multiplex PCR, and TCRdb holds only the in-frame ones, with some missing. The sample yields around 92,000 clones, over 80% seen once. Germline values: CDR1 MGHDK, CDR2 SYGVNS. This CDR3 is 13 amino acids long. V lost 3 bases and J 7 bases, leaving 12 bases between the germline ends. The chain couples TRBV25-1 to TRBJ2-5; possible D gene TRBD1, 5 bases. This TCR was recovered from a female donor in good health and CMV-seropositive. Sequencing was carried out using PBMCs. CDR3 sequence reads: CASSDPGWATQYF. CDR3 nucleotides: TGTGCCAGCAGTGATCCAGGGTGGGCGACCCAGTACTTC.